A single sample gave rise to the 3 T cell receptor beta chains below, sequenced in a study of graft-versus-host responses after intestinal transplantation. These TCRs' antigens remain unknown. This table comes from immunoSEQ multiplex PCR, and its TCRdb copy is limited to in-frame clones, with some not included. The sample carries more than 100,000 clones, roughly 95% recorded once. Sequenced here: unstimulated CD8+ T cells sorted from spleen or lymph node cells, sampled before intestinal transplant. All receptors come from a human donor who received an intestinal transplant.

The CDR3 loop reads CASSTRTSGSSGRGEQYF. The CDR3 DNA follows: TGTGCCAGCAGCACGAGGACTAGCGGGAGCTCAGGGAGGGGGGAGCAGTACTTC. The rearrangement joins TRBV13 to TRBJ2-7, with TRBD2 identical over 13 bases. From germline, CDR1 is PRHDT and CDR2 FYEKMQ (reference sequence). Trimming at V came to 5 bases and at J to 7 bases, leaving 17 bases not matched to a gene. The CDR3 has 18 residues. The complete variable domain, with remaining parts taken from reference TRBV13 and TRBJ2-7, reads AAGVIQSPRHLIKEKRETATLKCYPIPRHDTVYWYQQGPGQDPQFLISFYEKMQSDKGSIPDRFSAQQFSDYHSELNMSSLELGDSALYFCASSTRTSGSSGRGEQYFGPGTRLTVT.

The chain recombines TRBV7-8 with TRBJ1-2; D uncertain. CDR1 and CDR2 (germline): SGHVS, FQNEAQ. With 3 bases removed from V and 2 bases from J, the gap between germline ends came to 4 bases. This CDR3 is built from 12 residues. CDR3 sequence: CASSLRNYGYTF. The CDR3 DNA sequence: TGTGCCAGCAGCTTGAGAAACTATGGCTACACCTTC.

The rearrangement links TRBV27 to TRBJ2-1, with a tentative D call TRBD2 (6 bases). Germline V gives CDR1 MNHEY, CDR2 SMNVEV (reference sequence). Trimming left V 3 bases short and J 0 bases short, with 12 bases between. CDR3 length: 16 residues. CDR3 DNA sequence: TGTGCCAGCAGTTTGGGACTGGGAAGCTCCTACAATGAGCAGTTCTTC. The encoded protein is CASSLGLGSSYNEQFF.